This entry concerns a single TCR beta chain. These data come from a study of control samples from healthy donors and cancer patients. The germline V gene has CDR1 SNHLY and CDR2 FYNNEI. V shed 0 bases and J shed 0 bases, with 15 bases lying between them. CDR3 length: 18 residues. Produced via immunoSEQ multiplex PCR; TCRdb's table is partial and in-frame only. This sample's table has about 210,000 clones. The sample comprised blood. The J gene is TRBJ1-5, the V gene TRBV2; D is possibly TRBD1 (6 bases). The clonotype was recovered from a woman younger than 45 in good health. The CDR3 protein is CASSEARGNMNSNQPQHF. CDR3 nucleotides: TGTGCCAGCAGTGAAGCCAGGGGCAATATGAATAGCAATCAGCCCCAGCATTTT.